Reported below is one T cell receptor beta chain. There is no known antigen for this receptor. Base qualities are not provided; no much larger clone lies one nucleotide away. CDR3 length: 13 amino acids, cysteine to phenylalanine. CDR3 DNA is the only sequence kept; it has 39 bases, read in frame from the first base. Trimming takes 4 bases from V and 4 bases from J, and the germline ends sit 10 bases apart. The CDR1 and CDR2 encoded by the germline V gene are SGHTA and FQGNSA. TCR CDR3 regions were amplified from genomic DNA by multiplex PCR using the deep immunoSEQ assay. Extracted genomic DNA from each cell subset was spread evenly across all wells of several immunoSEQ 96-well plates, with each plate serving as a replicate. Each replicate PCR for sorted subsets received approximately 220 ng genomic DNA, equal to about 30,000 T cell genomes. Purified libraries were measured with a Qubit 3.0 fluorometer, size-checked on a Bioanalyzer 2100, and measured again with the KAPA Library Quantification kit. Each immunoSEQ 96-well plate was sequenced on its own single-read 150-cycle Illumina NextSeq 550 flow cell. The authors processed their data as follows. Because the immunoSEQ output included only junctional sequences and no quality scores, the filtering could not be the same as the filtering used for full-length reads. To assign V/J genes and CDR3, sequences were annotated using PyIR, a Python wrapper for IgBLAST v1.9, with IMGT germline references. Reads with weak V/J assignments (E-value above 1e-6), missing CDR3, stop codons, out-of-frame junctions, or ambiguous translated residues were removed. V3J clonotypes were defined by identical inferred V gene, J gene, and CDR3 amino acid sequence. To compute the percentage overlap between repertoires, the number of shared unique clonotypes was divided by the size of the smaller repertoire. Repertoire richness was assessed with RTK rarefaction, the Chao1 estimator, and Recon v2.1 estimates of unobserved clonotypes. Generation probabilities were computed with OLGA for all TCRbeta clonotypes obtained by the gDNA method from a few donors. As stored in TCRdb, this immuneACCESS dataset retains in-frame rearrangements with V and J assigned. A fraction of the clones does not appear; measured against another copy, unresolved V genes explain less than half of the discrepancy, and the remainder lacks a known reason. That table gives V, J and clone size, and the DNA gave D and trimming. The sample yields 2 million to 2.5 million clones; approximately 93% were counted once. The ten largest clones capture 0.35% to 0.5% of the sample.

This sample was taken from a study of shared clonotypes between healthy human individuals (dated by TCRdb to about 2020). Regarding the complete study: The cohort comprised a couple of women and a few men aged 18 to 49 years. For each donor, three plates each were used for CD4 naive and CD4 memory, two plates were used for CD8 naive, and one plate was used for CD8 memory. Each donor's leukapheresis produced roughly between about 0.9 and 9.5 billion PBMCs. To increase sequencing depth and limit assay-specific biases, TCR repertoire library preparation and sequencing were carried out by different laboratories using diverse techniques. The study deeply sequenced blood TCR repertoires of five healthy adults to estimate repertoire size and the extent of clonotype sharing between individuals. Study-level results and caveats: Sampling was limited to blood, and TCR repertoires in tissue likely differ from TCR repertoires in blood. Clonotypes shared by all four sorted-subset donors showed higher generation probabilities than non-shared clonotypes. Because the study included a small number of donors, the genetic and exposure-history diversity represented was limited. Sharing across several donors was observed for around 5% of naive CD4, around 3.5% of naive CD8, 2% to 2.5% of memory CD4, and about 0.39% of memory CD8 clonotypes. Pairwise subsampling led to the expectation that sequencing depth would affect the degree of clonotype sharing among donors. Even with the large sequencing depth, rarefaction of the sorted-subset datasets indicated that sequencing was incomplete. Estimated clonotype richness was generally larger for naive than for memory subsets.

Donors were healthy HIV-negative adults with no recently reported acute infections or vaccinations. Only Caucasian adults living in Nashville, Tennessee, USA were represented among the donors. Magnetic negative selection was used to enrich CD4+ T cells, after which naive cells were positively selected on CD45RA and the negative fraction became the memory subset. Blood was collected by leukapheresis, and PBMCs were isolated by Ficoll-Histopaque density gradient centrifugation and then cryopreserved in liquid nitrogen vapor phase. Analytical flow cytometry was used to check the purity and quantity of every magnetically sorted T cell population. Each sorted fraction had its genomic DNA isolated and then quantified by UV absorbance on a Nanodrop 2000c.

The receptor's source is a man aged 18 to 29 in good health. Some clones in this sample may be carry-over from other donors' samples. Sample: naive CD4+ T cells from PBMCs. The cell subset or site label, read with the paper, signifies: CD45RA+ positively selected. In this chain, TRBV7-2 is recombined with TRBJ1-1; confidence is insufficient to name the D gene. Read as DNA, the sequence is TGTGCCAGCAGCTCGCAATATAGCACTGAAGCTTTCTTT. This is translated as CASSSQYSTEAFF.